This T cell receptor (beta chain) was obtained from a study of T cells in Graves' hyperthyroidism and ophthalmopathy (dated 2019 in TCRdb). In the study overall: Peripheral blood was collected at initial diagnosis, before any treatment. A discovery cohort of about 96 patients, roughly 40 with Graves' ophthalmopathy and more than 55 with stable Graves' hyperthyroidism, was used to find distinguishing TCR V-J signatures. Following sampling, methimazole starting at 30 mg daily was given to hyperthyroidism patients, and high-dose intravenous methylprednisolone was given to ophthalmopathy patients. The 95 to 100 discovery patients were randomly split 7:3 into training and test sets. Whether ophthalmopathy could be predicted prospectively was tested in an independent validation cohort made up of roughly 19 hyperthyroidism patients plus 17 patients who later progressed to ophthalmopathy. In roughly six Graves' hyperthyroidism patients, the study also compared T-cell repertoires from thyroid tissue with T-cell repertoires from blood. The paper reports TCR Vbeta CDR3 sequencing of roughly 140 peripheral blood samples: approximately 41 ophthalmopathy, fewer than 80 hyperthyroidism and approximately 17 progressor patients.

Overall results and qualifications from the work: In cross-validation, a model built on a 13 V-J signature told ophthalmopathy apart from stable hyperthyroidism with just under 90% sensitivity and roughly 81% specificity, and in testing the same model reached 80%/75%. In validation, the model predicted progression to ophthalmopathy a median of about 5.9 months before onset, with roughly 68% sensitivity and roughly 77% specificity. Most expanded thyroid clonotypes (frequency above 0.001) were also detected in blood, suggesting blood repertoires may reflect thyroid immune responses. No statistical method was used to set the sample size in advance, and investigators knew the group allocation.

The TCR beta CDR3 regions were amplified from RNA transcripts. The TCR CDR3 was subjected to a first round of RT-PCR using the HTBI primer set and the Qiagen OneStep RT-PCR kit. A second multiplex PCR round built the libraries, followed by size selection and purification. Paired-end sequencing of the libraries was performed with 100 bp reads on an Illumina HiSeq2000. The authors' analysis ran thus. SOAPnuke was used to process the raw data, removing reads that contained adapters or uncalled bases, had a mean Phred below 15, or lacked an exact match to the constant primer or identifier. COPE v1.2.5 was used to merge the high-quality paired reads, and each unique nucleotide sequence was defined as a clonotype. MiTCR v1.1 was used to align clonotypes to the IMGT TRBV, TRBD and TRBJ reference segments. The analysis was restricted to V-J combinations with a frequency above 0.0001, which together covered about 99% of the repertoires. A TCS score was defined as the ratio between F50 (clonal expansion) and ExV (chaos), using BLOSUM62-based TCRdist between CDR3 peptides within each V-J. Welch's t-statistics and random forest reduced some 510 V-J features to some 14, which were used in a naive Bayes classifier (R e1071). The public reads were run again by TCRdb, first through fastp at Q25 and then through MiXCR, and only productive beta chains were kept. Every distinct CDR3 protein forms one entry, paired with its most common genes and DNA. The V and J calls, along with clone size, are taken from TCRdb and not from the paper's own processing. This sample has roughly 330,000 distinct CDR3 sequences in its table, and approximately 15% of those were observed once. The top ten hold 33% of the sample.

Graves' hyperthyroidism was defined as stable when no progression to ophthalmopathy occurred over 18 months of follow-up. The hyperthyroidism patients were between 18 and 65 years old and newly diagnosed, with a disease duration of less than 2 months. The study excluded patients with uncontrolled infections, other autoimmune diseases, pregnancy or lactation. Diagnoses relied on clinical symptoms, serum thyroxine and TRAb, thyroid ultrasound and orbital computed tomography. PBMCs were separated from roughly 10 ml of fresh peripheral blood using Ficoll-Paque density gradient centrifugation. Total RNA was extracted using Trizol reagent, and RNA quality was assessed on an Agilent 2100 Bioanalyzer. This clonotype has at least ten counts. Its antigen target is currently unknown. Nothing much larger sits one base from this clone, and base qualities are not available. The CDR3 starts with the cysteine, ends with the phenylalanine, and has 18 residues. Only CDR3 DNA is held: 54 bases, read in frame from base 1. Trimming accounts for 4 bases at V and 2 bases at J, while the number of junction bases matched to no gene is 7. Sequences MNHEY (CDR1) and SMNVEV (CDR2) are obtained from the germline V gene (reference sequence).

This clonotype originated in a man aged 25 to 45 with Graves' hyperthyroidism. The rearrangement combines TRBV27 with TRBJ2-5; TRBD2 lines up with 16 middle nucleotides. Sequencing was done on a sample of blood. The DNA reads as follows: TGTGCCAGCAGTTCGGGACTAGCGGGAGGGCCGGGGCAAGAGACCCAGTACTTC. It is translated as CASSSGLAGGPGQETQYF.